This passage covers 9 T cell receptor beta chains from one sample sequenced in a study of blood T cell repertoires in COVID-19. Libraries were prepared by immunoSEQ multiplex PCR; TCRdb keeps only in-frame clonotypes and omits some of them. The data contain hundreds of thousands of clones, around 90% of them seen just once; the ten biggest clones take up less than 3.5%. Sequencing was done on a sample of peripheral blood. The receptors derive from a woman under 40 with COVID-19, enrolled during active disease.

The genes are TRBV6-4 and TRBJ2-3, with 9 positions matching TRBD2. Germline V gives CDR1 MRHNA, CDR2 SNTAGT. The CDR3 extends over 14 amino acids. Trimming removed 6 bases from V and 4 bases from J; junction bases left unmatched: 5. As DNA, the CDR3 is TGTGCCAGCAGAAGGACTAGCGCGGCAGATACGCAGTATTTT. Translating it yields CASRRTSAADTQYF.

This clone was seen a single time. In the same sample, other DNA sequences code for this CDR3. The chain has TRBV28 and TRBJ1-6; 7 nucleotides align to TRBD1. The CDR3 length is 14 residues. Trimming at V came to 5 bases and at J to 6 bases, leaving 4 bases not matched to a gene. The germline CDR1 and CDR2 sequences are MDHEN and SYDVKM. CDR3 region: CASSLTGFNSPLHF. Here the CDR3 DNA reads TGTGCCAGCAGTCTGACAGGGTTTAATTCACCCCTCCACTTT.

This clone was seen repeatedly, ten times or more. The rearrangement links TRBV11-3 to TRBJ2-1; 11 bases fit TRBD2. Losses at the gene ends were 0 bases for V and 7 bases for J; bases not matched to a gene: 8. This CDR3 comprises 17 residues. CDR1 SGHNT and CDR2 YENEEA come from the germline V gene. Here the CDR3 reads CASSLDSRASGGNEQFF. The CDR3 region has the DNA TGTGCCAGCAGCTTAGATTCGAGGGCTAGCGGGGGGAATGAGCAGTTCTTC.

This clone was detected only once. The chain has TRBV5-6 and TRBJ2-3; D gene unclear. The CDR3 totals 13 residues. The V end lost 0 bases, the J end lost 2 bases, and 4 bases lay between the germline ends. In germline, CDR1 is SGHDT, CDR2 YYEEEE. This CDR3 reads CASSLDTTDTQYF. The CDR3 DNA reads TGTGCCAGCAGCTTGGACACCACAGATACGCAGTATTTT. Filled out from reference TRBV5-6 and TRBJ2-3, the complete variable domain reads DAGVTQSPTHLIKTRGQQVTLRCSPKSGHDTVSWYQQALGQGPQFIFQYYEEEERQRGNFPDRFSGHQFPNYSSELNVNALLLGDSALYLCASSLDTTDTQYFGPGTRLTVL.

This clone was detected only once. The rearrangement uses TRBV7-2 and TRBJ2-3; possible D gene TRBD2, 7 bases. The V end lost 5 bases, the J end lost 5 bases, and 14 bases lay between the germline ends. In germline, CDR1 is SGHTA, CDR2 FQGNSA. The CDR3 has 14 residues. CDR3 in amino acids: CASSPEGGGDTQYF. CDR3 DNA sequence: TGTGCCAGCAGCCCAGAGGGGGGGGGAGATACGCAGTATTTT.

In this sample, this clone turned up a few times. The genes are TRBV5-6 and TRBJ2-3; D gene uncertain. The germline V gene has CDR1 SGHDT and CDR2 YYEEEE. V was clipped by 5 bases and J by 0 bases, with 13 bases between them. The CDR3 length is 15 residues. The CDR3 bases are TGTGCCAGCAGTCTGATGGCAGAAAGCACAGATACGCAGTATTTT. Amino acids: CASSLMAESTDTQYF.

The V gene is TRBV19, the J gene TRBJ1-1; TRBD1 is a possible D gene (6 bases). The CDR3 spans 12 residues. The germline gives CDR1 LNHDA, CDR2 SQIVND (reference sequence). Trimming cost V 7 bases and J 8 bases, with 14 bases left between them. CDR3 amino acids: CASTEGGGEAFF. In DNA form, the CDR3 reads TGTGCCAGTACCGAAGGCGGGGGCGAAGCTTTCTTT.

This clone was recorded once. The CDR3 loop reads CASQGASSYNEQFF. The CDR3 DNA is TGTGCCAGCCAGGGGGCCAGCTCCTACAATGAGCAGTTCTTC. V gene TRBV5-4 combines with J gene TRBJ2-1; TRBD1 aligns across 8 bases. The CDR3 length is 14 residues. Per germline, CDR1 SGHNT and CDR2 YYREEE (reference sequence). V shed 7 bases, J shed 0 bases, and the junction held 3 bases outside the gene matches. Based on the CDR3 plus reference TRBV5-4 and TRBJ2-1, the full variable domain is ETGVTQSPTHLIKTRGQQVTLRCSSQSGHNTVSWYQQALGQGPQFIFQYYREEENGRGNFPPRFSGLQFPNYSSELNVNALELDDSALYLCASQGASSYNEQFFGPGTRLTVL.

The chain is built from TRBV12-5 and TRBJ2-2; 8 bases line up with TRBD2. Germline values: CDR1 LGHNT, CDR2 FRNRAP. V was clipped by 6 bases and J by 7 bases; unmatched bases: 10. The CDR3 length is 15 residues. The CDR3 spells CASGSLAGMSGELFF. DNA for the CDR3: TGTGCTAGTGGCTCGTTAGCGGGAATGAGCGGGGAGCTGTTTTTT.